A selection of T cell receptor beta chains follows, all from one sample in a study of regulatory dendritic cells for organ transplantation. Data came from immunoSEQ multiplex PCR; TCRdb stores just in-frame clones and leaves some out. The table lists fewer than 25,000 clones, about 80% of them singletons. The sequencing input was memory CD4+ T cells from blood. The receptors were sampled from a human donor in good health. Both conserved end residues are part of each CDR3. The D gene is left open where the match is weak. For some rows the clone size is stated as once, few or many, or as a class when expanded; others skip it.

TRBV2	TRBJ2-7	TRBD1	-	CASIGRGYEQYF	TGTGCCAGCATTGGCAGGGGGTACGAGCAGTACTTC
TRBV9	TRBJ2-7	-	-	CASSVDVQGSYEQYF	TGTGCCAGCAGCGTAGATGTTCAGGGCTCCTACGAGCAGTACTTC
TRBV7-9	TRBJ1-2	-	few	CASSLKFGTGNYGYTF	TGTGCCAGCAGCTTAAAGTTCGGGACTGGTAACTATGGCTACACCTTC
TRBV4-3	TRBJ1-2	-	-	CASSQTAGSAGYTF	TGCGCCAGCAGCCAAACGGCAGGGTCTGCTGGCTACACCTTC
TRBV5-1	TRBJ1-4	TRBD1	-	CASSPYPGQGEKLFF	TGCGCCAGCAGCCCTTACCCGGGACAGGGTGAAAAACTGTTTTTT
TRBV5-1	TRBJ2-7	-	-	CASSEPAGFQNYEQYF	TGCGCCAGCAGCGAGCCCGCGGGGTTCCAGAATTACGAGCAGTACTTC
TRBV15	TRBJ1-3	TRBD1	-	CATSGDRASGNTIYF	TGTGCCACCAGCGGAGACAGGGCCTCTGGAAACACCATATATTTT
TRBV7-9	TRBJ1-5	-	-	CASSPNRDQPQHF	TGTGCCAGCAGCCCAAACAGGGATCAGCCCCAGCATTTT
TRBV29-1	TRBJ1-1	-	-	CSVEPDLAGGTEAFF	TGCAGCGTTGAACCTGACTTGGCCGGGGGCACTGAAGCTTTCTTT
TRBV5-4	TRBJ2-6	-	once	CASSLAGVPSSGANVLTF	TGTGCCAGCAGCTTGGCCGGGGTCCCGAGCTCTGGGGCCAACGTCCTGACTTTC
TRBV9	TRBJ2-2	-	once	CASSVAGTGELFF	TGTGCCAGCAGCGTAGCGGGTACCGGGGAGCTGTTTTTT
TRBV18	TRBJ1-6	-	once	CASSLTSQNNSPLHF	TGTGCCAGCTCACTAACATCCCAAAACAATTCACCCCTCCACTTT
TRBV11-2	TRBJ2-2	TRBD2	-	CASSLKRGVNTGELFF	TGTGCCAGCAGCTTAAAGCGGGGGGTGAACACCGGGGAGCTGTTTTTT
TRBV7-3	TRBJ2-4	-	-	CASRGEGNIQYF	TGTGCCAGCAGGGGAGAGGGAAACATTCAGTACTTC
TRBV29-1	TRBJ2-7	-	-	CSVENDEKRGYEQYF	TGCAGCGTTGAAAATGACGAGAAAAGAGGATACGAGCAGTACTTC
TRBV10-3	TRBJ2-7	-	-	CAIKQGGGDEQYF	TGTGCCATTAAGCAGGGGGGTGGCGACGAGCAGTACTTC
TRBV10-2	TRBJ2-2	-	-	CASQNDGLNTGELFF	TGCGCCAGCCAAAATGACGGACTGAACACCGGGGAGCTGTTTTTT
TRBV29-1	TRBJ1-5	TRBD1	-	CSVQMGSTGGFNQPQHF	TGCAGCGTCCAAATGGGCTCAACAGGGGGTTTCAATCAGCCCCAGCATTTT
TRBV19	TRBJ2-5	-	-	CASSIFSGNQETQYF	TGTGCCAGTAGTATCTTTAGCGGAAACCAAGAGACCCAGTACTTC
TRBV7-9	TRBJ1-2	TRBD1	-	CASSSYTGGLDGYTF	TGTGCCAGCAGCTCCTATACAGGGGGTCTAGATGGCTACACCTTC
TRBV2	TRBJ2-7	-	few	CASRPVGHDEQYF	TGTGCCAGCAGACCGGTCGGACATGACGAGCAGTACTTC
TRBV7-2	TRBJ2-2	TRBD2	-	CASSPAQRGGVRELFF	TGTGCCAGCAGCCCCGCGCAGCGGGGGGGCGTCCGGGAGCTGTTTTTT
TRBV7-2	TRBJ2-3	-	-	CASSLKLGAADTQYF	TGTGCCAGCAGCTTAAAGCTTGGGGCGGCAGATACGCAGTATTTT
TRBV7-9	TRBJ2-4	TRBD2	-	CASSLGASGGFQYF	TGTGCCAGCAGCTTAGGTGCTAGCGGGGGGTTTCAGTACTTC
TRBV4-1	TRBJ1-6	-	-	CASSQGPTTNSPLHF	TGCGCCAGCAGCCAAGGACCGACTACTAATTCACCCCTCCACTTT
TRBV7-2	TRBJ2-3	-	-	CASSLERFPTDTQYF	TGTGCCAGCAGCCTAGAGCGGTTCCCCACAGATACGCAGTATTTT
TRBV16	TRBJ1-1	-	-	CASSRSGNTEAFF	TGTGCCAGCAGCCGGTCGGGGAACACTGAAGCTTTCTTT
TRBV18	TRBJ1-5	-	-	CASSPVADQPQHF	TGTGCCAGCTCACCCGTCGCGGATCAGCCCCAGCATTTT
TRBV5-1	TRBJ1-5	TRBD1	-	CASSFRQGANQPQHF	TGCGCCAGCAGCTTTAGACAGGGAGCCAATCAGCCCCAGCATTTT
TRBV4-1	TRBJ2-3	TRBD2	-	CASSQPGLGGADTQYF	TGCGCCAGCAGCCAACCGGGACTAGGGGGGGCAGATACGCAGTATTTT
TRBV5-4	TRBJ2-2	-	once	CASSLEFRGDGELFF	TGTGCCAGCAGCTTGGAATTCAGGGGGGACGGGGAGCTGTTTTTT
TRBV7-6	TRBJ2-3	-	-	CASSFSAGALTDTQYF	TGTGCCAGCAGCTTCTCGGCGGGGGCGCTGACAGATACGCAGTATTTT
TRBV11-1	TRBJ1-1	-	-	CASSRQTNTEAFF	TGTGCCAGCAGCAGACAGACGAACACTGAAGCTTTCTTT
TRBV6-5	TRBJ1-3	-	few	CASSFKRGGSGNTIYF	TGTGCCAGCAGTTTTAAAAGGGGGGGCTCTGGAAACACCATATATTTT
TRBV27	TRBJ1-4	-	-	CASSRQGGEKLFF	TGTGCCAGCAGCCGTCAGGGTGGAGAAAAACTGTTTTTT
TRBV4-2	TRBJ1-3	-	-	CASRTGGISDTIYF	TGTGCCAGCAGGACGGGGGGAATTTCGGACACCATATATTTT
TRBV6-1	TRBJ1-1	-	-	CAMRESLNTEAFF	TGTGCCATGCGGGAGTCCTTGAACACTGAAGCTTTCTTT
TRBV4-1	TRBJ1-2	-	-	CASSQERGREGGYTF	TGCGCCAGCAGCCAAGAACGGGGCAGGGAGGGGGGCTACACCTTC
TRBV7-2	TRBJ2-5	-	few	CASSQMFQETQYF	TGTGCCAGCAGCCAGATGTTTCAAGAGACCCAGTACTTC
TRBV11-3	TRBJ2-6	TRBD1	-	CASSFGTGFLGANVLTF	TGTGCCAGCAGCTTCGGGACAGGGTTTCTTGGGGCCAACGTCCTGACTTTC
TRBV6-1	TRBJ2-6	-	-	CASSAKQGSGANVLTF	TGTGCCAGCAGTGCAAAACAGGGTAGTGGGGCCAACGTCCTGACTTTC
TRBV5-1	TRBJ2-3	-	-	CASSLRVGETDTQYF	TGCGCCAGCAGCTTGCGGGTTGGGGAGACAGATACGCAGTATTTT
TRBV5-4	TRBJ1-4	TRBD1	-	CASSQTGAGEKLFF	TGTGCCAGCAGCCAAACAGGGGCGGGGGAAAAACTGTTTTTT
TRBV4-1	TRBJ1-5	-	-	CASSLWGGAVNQPQHF	TGCGCCAGCAGCCTTTGGGGGGGGGCCGTTAATCAGCCCCAGCATTTT
TRBV7-9	TRBJ1-1	TRBD1	-	CASSQGETVGNTEAFF	TGTGCCAGCTCACAGGGGGAAACAGTCGGGAACACTGAAGCTTTCTTT
TRBV4-2	TRBJ1-2	TRBD1	-	CASSQDGQGAYGYTF	TGTGCCAGCAGCCAAGACGGACAGGGTGCCTATGGCTACACCTTC
TRBV14	TRBJ2-7	TRBD2	-	CASSQGLGTTYEQYF	TGTGCCAGCAGCCAAGGCCTCGGGACTACCTACGAGCAGTACTTC
TRBV15	TRBJ2-3	-	-	CATSRDKSTGDTQYF	TGTGCCACCAGCAGAGATAAGTCAACCGGAGATACGCAGTATTTT
TRBV7-9	TRBJ1-4	-	-	CASSFTGSTNEKLFF	TGTGCCAGCAGCTTTACAGGGTCAACTAATGAAAAACTGTTTTTT
TRBV9	TRBJ2-2	-	-	CASSRQGGVSTGELFF	TGTGCCAGCAGCCGTCAGGGGGGAGTGAGCACCGGGGAGCTGTTTTTT
TRBV5-6	TRBJ2-5	TRBD1	-	CASSFQDRQETQYF	TGTGCCAGCAGCTTCCAGGACAGGCAAGAGACCCAGTACTTC
TRBV18	TRBJ2-5	TRBD2	-	CASSPTSWKRGGETQYF	TGTGCCAGCTCACCAACCTCGTGGAAGCGGGGCGGAGAGACCCAGTACTTC